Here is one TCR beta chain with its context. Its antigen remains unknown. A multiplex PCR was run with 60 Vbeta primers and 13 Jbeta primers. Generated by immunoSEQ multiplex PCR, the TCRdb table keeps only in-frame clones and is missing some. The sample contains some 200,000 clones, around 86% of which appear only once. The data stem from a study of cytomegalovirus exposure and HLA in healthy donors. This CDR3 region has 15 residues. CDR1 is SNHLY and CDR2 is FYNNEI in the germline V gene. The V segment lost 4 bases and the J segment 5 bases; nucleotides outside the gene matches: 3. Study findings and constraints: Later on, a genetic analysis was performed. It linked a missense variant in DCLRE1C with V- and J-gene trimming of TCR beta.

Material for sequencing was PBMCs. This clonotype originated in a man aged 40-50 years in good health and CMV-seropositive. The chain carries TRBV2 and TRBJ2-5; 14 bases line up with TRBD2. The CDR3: CASSGTSGGMETQYF. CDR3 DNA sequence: TGTGCCAGCAGTGGGACTAGCGGGGGGATGGAGACCCAGTACTTC. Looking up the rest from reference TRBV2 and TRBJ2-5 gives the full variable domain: EPEVTQTPSHQVTQMGQEVILRCVPISNHLYFYWYRQILGQKVEFLVSFYNNEISEKSEIFDDQFSVERPDGSNFTLKIRSTKLEDSAMYFCASSGTSGGMETQYFGPGTRLLVL.